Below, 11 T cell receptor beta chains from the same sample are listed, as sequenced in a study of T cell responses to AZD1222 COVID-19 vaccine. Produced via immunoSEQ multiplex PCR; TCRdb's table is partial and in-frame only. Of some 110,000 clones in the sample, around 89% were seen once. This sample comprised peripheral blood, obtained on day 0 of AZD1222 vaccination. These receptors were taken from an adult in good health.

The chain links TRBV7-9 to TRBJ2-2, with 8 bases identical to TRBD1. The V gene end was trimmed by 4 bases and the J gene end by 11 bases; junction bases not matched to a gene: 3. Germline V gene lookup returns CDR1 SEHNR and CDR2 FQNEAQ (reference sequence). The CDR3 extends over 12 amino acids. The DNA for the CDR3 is TGTGCCAGCAGCTCAGGGGGCCCTGAGCTGTTTTTT. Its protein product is CASSSGGPELFF.

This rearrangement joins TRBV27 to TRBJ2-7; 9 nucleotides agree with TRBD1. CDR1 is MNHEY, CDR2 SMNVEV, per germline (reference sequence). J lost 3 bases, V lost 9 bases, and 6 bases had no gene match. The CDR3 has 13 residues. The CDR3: CASGQGMSYEQYF. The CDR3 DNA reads TGTGCCAGTGGACAGGGGATGAGCTACGAGCAGTACTTC.

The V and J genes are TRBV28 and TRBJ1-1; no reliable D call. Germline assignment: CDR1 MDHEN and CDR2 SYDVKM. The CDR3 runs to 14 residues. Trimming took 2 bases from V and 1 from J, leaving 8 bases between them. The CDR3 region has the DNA TGTGCCAGCAGTTTAGCCTCAGGGAACACTGAAGCTTTCTTT. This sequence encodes CASSLASGNTEAFF. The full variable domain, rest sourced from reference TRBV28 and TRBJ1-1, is DVKVTQSSRYLVKRTGEKVFLECVQDMDHENMFWYRQDPGLGLRLIYFSYDVKMKEKGDIPEGYSVSREKKERFSLILESASTNQTSMYLCASSLASGNTEAFFGQGTRLTVV.

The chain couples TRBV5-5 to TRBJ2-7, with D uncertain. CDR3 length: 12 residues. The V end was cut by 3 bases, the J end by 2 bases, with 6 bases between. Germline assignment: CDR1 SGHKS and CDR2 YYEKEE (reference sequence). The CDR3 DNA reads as TGTGCCAGCAGCTCAACTCCCTACGAGCAGTACTTC. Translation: CASSSTPYEQYF.

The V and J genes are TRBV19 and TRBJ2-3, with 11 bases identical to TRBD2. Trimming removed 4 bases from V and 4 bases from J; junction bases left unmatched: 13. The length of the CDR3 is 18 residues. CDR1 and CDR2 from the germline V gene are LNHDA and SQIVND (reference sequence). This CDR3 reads CASSNHLLSGGASDTQYF. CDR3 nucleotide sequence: TGTGCCAGTAGTAACCACCTCCTTAGCGGGGGGGCCTCAGATACGCAGTATTTT.

CDR3 loop: CSVEDTPGTGIRSDYGYTF. Written as DNA, the CDR3 is TGCAGCGTTGAAGACACTCCCGGGACAGGAATACGAAGTGACTATGGCTACACCTTC. The chain recombines TRBV29-1 with TRBJ1-2, with 8 positions matching TRBD1. This CDR3 has 19 amino acids. V dropped 0 bases and J dropped 3; count of bases not matched to a gene: 18. Germline CDR1 is SQVTM and CDR2 is ANQGSEA.

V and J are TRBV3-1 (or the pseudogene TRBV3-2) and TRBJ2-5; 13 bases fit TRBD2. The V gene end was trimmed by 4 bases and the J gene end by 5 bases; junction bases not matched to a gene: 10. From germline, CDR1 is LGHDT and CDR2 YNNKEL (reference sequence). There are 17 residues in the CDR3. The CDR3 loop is CASSPHPGLAGTETQYF. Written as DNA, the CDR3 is TGTGCCAGCAGCCCCCATCCGGGACTAGCGGGGACGGAGACCCAGTACTTC.

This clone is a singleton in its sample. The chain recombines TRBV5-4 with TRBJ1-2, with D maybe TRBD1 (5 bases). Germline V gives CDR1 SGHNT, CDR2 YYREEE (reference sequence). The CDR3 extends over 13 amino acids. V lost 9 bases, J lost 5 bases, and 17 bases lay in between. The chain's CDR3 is CATGTPEPYGYTF. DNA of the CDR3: TGTGCCACCGGGACTCCTGAACCATATGGCTACACCTTC.

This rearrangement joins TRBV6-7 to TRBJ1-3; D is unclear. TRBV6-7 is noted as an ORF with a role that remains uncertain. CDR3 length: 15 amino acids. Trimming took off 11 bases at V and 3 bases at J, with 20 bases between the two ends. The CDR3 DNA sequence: TGTGCCCCCAAAGGTGTTCCGTCCCGTGGAAACACCATATATTTT. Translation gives CAPKGVPSRGNTIYF.

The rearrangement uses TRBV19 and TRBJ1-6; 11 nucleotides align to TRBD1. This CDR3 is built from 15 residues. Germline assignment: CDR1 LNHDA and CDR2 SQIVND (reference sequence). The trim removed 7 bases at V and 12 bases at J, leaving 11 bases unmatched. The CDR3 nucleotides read TGTGCCAGTACCGCCCCCGGGACAGGGGGAGGACCCCTCCACTTT. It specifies CASTAPGTGGGPLHF.

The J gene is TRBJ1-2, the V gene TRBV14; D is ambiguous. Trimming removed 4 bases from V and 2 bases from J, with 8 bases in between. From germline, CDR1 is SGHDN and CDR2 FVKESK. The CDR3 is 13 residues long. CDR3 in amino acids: CASSPNHNYGYTF. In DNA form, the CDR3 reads TGTGCCAGCAGCCCCAACCACAACTATGGCTACACCTTC.